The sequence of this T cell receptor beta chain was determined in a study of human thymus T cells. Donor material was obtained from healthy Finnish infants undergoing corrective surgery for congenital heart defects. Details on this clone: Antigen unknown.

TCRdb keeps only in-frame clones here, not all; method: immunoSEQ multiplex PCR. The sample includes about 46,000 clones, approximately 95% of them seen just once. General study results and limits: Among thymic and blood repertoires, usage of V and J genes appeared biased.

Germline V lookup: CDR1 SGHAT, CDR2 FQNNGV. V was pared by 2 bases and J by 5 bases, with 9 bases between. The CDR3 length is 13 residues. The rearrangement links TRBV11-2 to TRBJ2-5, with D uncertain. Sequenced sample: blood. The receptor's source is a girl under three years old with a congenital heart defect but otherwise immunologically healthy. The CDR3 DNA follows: TGTGCCAGCAGCTTAAAGGGTGGGGAGACCCAGTACTTC. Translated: CASSLKGGETQYF.